This passage covers 17 T cell receptor beta chains from one sample sequenced in a study of blood T cell repertoires in COVID-19. Profiled with immunoSEQ multiplex PCR; TCRdb holds only in-frame clones, not every one. The data show about 240,000 clones, around 88% seen once. The specimen was PBMCs or T cells enriched from blood (not recorded which). These receptors were collected from a woman aged 40 to 49 with acute COVID-19.

This chain links TRBV24-1 with TRBJ2-1, with 7 positions matching TRBD1. The CDR3 runs to 16 residues. Germline V gives CDR1 KGHDR, CDR2 SFDVKD. J was trimmed by 6 bases and V by 4 bases; bases with no gene match: 11. This chain's CDR3 is CATSDPVTGSLNEQFF. CDR3 in DNA: TGTGCCACCAGTGACCCTGTGACAGGGTCTCTCAATGAGCAGTTCTTC.

CDR3 residues: CASNRLAGSSYEQYF. DNA of the CDR3: TGTGCCAGCAACCGACTAGCGGGAAGCTCCTACGAGCAGTACTTC. The chain is built from TRBV2 and TRBJ2-7; TRBD2 matches at 11 bases. The trim removed 7 bases at V and 0 bases at J, leaving 5 bases unmatched. The CDR3 has 15 amino acids. The germline V gene encodes CDR1 SNHLY and CDR2 FYNNEI.

The genes are TRBV27 and TRBJ2-6; 10 positions agree with TRBD1. Germline V gene data show CDR1 as MNHEY and CDR2 as SMNVEV (reference sequence). The CDR3 totals 16 residues. Trimming took 8 bases from V and 0 from J; bases not matched to a gene: 4. The CDR3 DNA reads TGTGCCAGCCCTCGGACAGGGGGCTCTGGGGCCAACGTCCTGACTTTC. Amino acids: CASPRTGGSGANVLTF.

J is TRBJ1-5 and V is TRBV11-3; perhaps TRBD1 as D (5 bases). The V gene lost 5 bases and the J gene lost 5 bases, with 13 bases spanning the gap. CDR3 length: 14 amino acids. The V gene's germline CDR1 is SGHNT and CDR2 YENEEA. CDR3 DNA: TGTGCCAGCAGCCCTCGAGCAGGGTATCAGCCCCAGCATTTT. Translated: CASSPRAGYQPQHF.

Only a few counts were recorded for this clone. In nucleotides, the CDR3 is TGTGCCAGTAGTATAGGTCCGCGGGGTACTCAGCCCCAGCATTTT. It encodes CASSIGPRGTQPQHF. The chain uses TRBV19 and TRBJ1-5; D is unclear. Between the trimmed V and J ends, which lost 1 base and 6 bases, there was a span of 13 bases. The CDR3 runs to 15 residues. From germline, CDR1 is LNHDA and CDR2 SQIVND (reference sequence).

The chain has TRBV25-1 and TRBJ1-5; a possible D gene is TRBD1 (5 bases). The V gene lost 1 base and the J gene lost 3 bases, with 7 bases spanning the gap. The CDR3 is 14 amino acids. From germline, CDR1 is MGHDK and CDR2 SYGVNS. The DNA for the CDR3 is TGTGCCAGCAGTGAATGGGGCTCCAATCAGCCCCAGCATTTT. Protein product: CASSEWGSNQPQHF.

The chain combines TRBV25-1 with TRBJ2-3; the match to TRBD1 covers 9 bases. With 6 bases clipped from V and 2 bases from J, the junction kept 9 bases outside the gene matches. CDR3 length: 16 residues. Germline V gene data show CDR1 as MGHDK and CDR2 as SYGVNS. CDR3 sequence reads: CASSKPGQGLTDTQYF. CDR3 coding DNA: TGTGCCAGCAGCAAGCCGGGACAGGGACTCACAGATACGCAGTATTTT.

J is TRBJ2-7 and V is TRBV11-2; a weak D match, TRBD2 (6 bases). Germline values: CDR1 SGHAT, CDR2 FQNNGV. The CDR3 covers 13 residues. The germline V and J ends were trimmed by 6 bases and 6 bases, with 15 bases remaining between them. CDR3 sequence (DNA): TGTGCCAGCAGATACCTAGCGAGGCTCGAGCAGTACTTC. Its translation is CASRYLARLEQYF.

The V and J genes are TRBV2 and TRBJ2-7; 7 bases map to TRBD1. The ends lost 3 bases at V and 0 bases at J; junction bases unmatched: 5. CDR1 and CDR2 from the germline V gene are SNHLY and FYNNEI. The CDR3 loop spans 15 amino acids. The CDR3: CASSDPGQSSYEQYF. CDR3 nucleotide sequence: TGTGCCAGCAGTGATCCGGGACAGAGCTCCTACGAGCAGTACTTC. The full variable domain, completed using reference TRBV2 and TRBJ2-7, is EPEVTQTPSHQVTQMGQEVILRCVPISNHLYFYWYRQILGQKVEFLVSFYNNEISEKSEIFDDQFSVERPDGSNFTLKIRSTKLEDSAMYFCASSDPGQSSYEQYFGPGTRLTVT.

This rearrangement joins TRBV4-1 to TRBJ2-4; 14 nucleotides line up with TRBD2. J was trimmed by 0 bases and V by 5 bases; bases with no gene match: 9. The V gene's germline CDR1 is MGHRA and CDR2 YSYEKL. This CDR3 is built from 19 residues. CDR3 DNA sequence: TGCGCCAGCAGCGCTACGACTAGCGGGAGGGCCGGAGCCAAAAACATTCAGTACTTC. It specifies CASSATTSGRAGAKNIQYF.

A word on this clone: The junction does not match germline at one end; this may be a read error. Other DNA variants within this sample encode the same CDR3. The chain joins TRBV5-4 to TRBJ1-1, with D unclear. The CDR3 extends over 15 amino acids. The V gene's germline CDR1 is SGHNT and CDR2 YYREEE (reference sequence). The CDR3 loop is CASSLVSGKYTEAFF. DNA of the CDR3: TGTGCCAGCAGCTTGGTCTCCGGGAAGTACACTGAGGCTTTCTTT.

This sequence joins TRBV9 and TRBJ1-3; tentative D call: TRBD1 (6 bases). The CDR3 covers 19 residues. In germline, CDR1 is SGDLS, CDR2 YYNGEE. Between the trimmed V and J ends, which lost 0 bases and 3 bases, there was a span of 22 bases. This CDR3 is CASSVGTVAHRDRGNTIYF. In DNA, the CDR3 is TGTGCCAGCAGCGTAGGTACTGTTGCCCACAGGGATCGTGGAAACACCATATATTTT. The full variable domain, its missing parts supplied by reference TRBV9 and TRBJ1-3, is DSGVTQTPKHLITATGQRVTLRCSPRSGDLSVYWYQQSLDQGLQFLIQYYNGEERAKGNILERFSAQQFPDLHSELNLSSLELGDSALYFCASSVGTVAHRDRGNTIYFGEGSWLTVV.

The V gene is TRBV3-1 (or the pseudogene TRBV3-2), the J gene TRBJ2-2, with 7 bases matching TRBD2. Germline V gene data show CDR1 as LGHDT and CDR2 as YNNKEL (reference sequence). CDR3 length equals 17 residues. V was pared by 0 bases and J by 1 base, with 5 bases of the junction left unmatched. This CDR3 reads CASSQDWSSGNTGELFF. The CDR3 nucleotides are TGTGCCAGCAGCCAAGATTGGTCTAGCGGGAACACCGGGGAGCTGTTTTTT.

The chain is built from TRBV12-3 or TRBV12-4 and TRBJ2-7; possibly TRBD1 for D (5 bases). With 5 bases removed from V and 2 bases from J, the gap between germline ends came to 7 bases. The CDR3 is 12 residues long. This CDR3 reads CASSKTAYEQYF. The DNA for the CDR3 is TGTGCCAGCAGTAAGACAGCCTACGAGCAGTACTTC.

The chain recombines TRBV2 with TRBJ1-5; D may be TRBD1 (5 bases). The CDR3 sequence is 14 residues long. Germline V CDR1 and CDR2: SNHLY, FYNNEI. The ends were cut back, 6 bases at V and 6 bases at J, with 15 bases in the middle. CDR3 sequence (DNA): TGTGCCAGCAGGCAGACGGTGGGGCGTCAGCCCCAGCATTTT. Translating gives CASRQTVGRQPQHF.

This rearrangement joins TRBV27 to TRBJ1-5, with TRBD1 matching 7 bases. The trim removed 2 bases at V and 7 bases at J, leaving 5 bases unmatched. This CDR3 spans 14 amino acids. Per germline, CDR1 MNHEY and CDR2 SMNVEV (reference sequence). This chain's CDR3 is CASSLDRARQPQHF. The DNA of the CDR3 is TGTGCCAGCAGTTTAGACAGGGCCAGGCAGCCCCAGCATTTT.

The V gene is TRBV6-4, the J gene TRBJ1-1; D remains ambiguous. The length of the CDR3 is 16 residues. V dropped 0 bases and J dropped 0 bases, with 11 bases sitting between them. Germline V CDR1 and CDR2: MRHNA, SNTAGT. The CDR3 loop is CASSDSMLSMNTEAFF. DNA for the CDR3: TGTGCCAGCAGTGACTCGATGCTCAGTATGAACACTGAAGCTTTCTTT.